This is a list of T cell receptor beta chains from one sample in a study of T cells in Graves' hyperthyroidism and ophthalmopathy. TCRdb fed the multiplex PCR reads into MiXCR, producing one record per CDR3 protein. This sample has hundreds of thousands of distinct CDR3 sequences; roughly 15% occur once, and the top ten carry 9.5% to 15%. The specimen sequenced was blood. Receptors originate from a woman aged 50 to 60 with Graves' ophthalmopathy. The CDR3 runs from the conserved cysteine through the conserved F or W. The D gene is left open where the match is weak. A row's size may be missing; if present it is once, few, many or a size class.

size: many; D: TRBD1; V: TRBV5-6; J: TRBJ2-1; DNA: TGTGCCAGCAACATCCAACAGGGGCGCAACAATGAGCAGTTCTTC; CDR3: CASNIQQGRNNEQFF
size: many; D: -; V: TRBV7-3; J: TRBJ1-1; DNA: TGTGCCAGCAGCTTAGTGAGACAGCCGAACACTGAAGCTTTCTTT; CDR3: CASSLVRQPNTEAFF
size: -; D: -; V: TRBV5-1; J: TRBJ1-1; DNA: TGCGCCAGCAGCTTGGGAATAGGGCTCGCTGAAGCTTTCTTT; CDR3: CASSLGIGLAEAFF
size: few; D: TRBD1; V: TRBV12-3/TRBV12-4; J: TRBJ2-7; DNA: TGTGCCAGCAGTTTAGACCTGACAGGGGGTCCTTCCGAGCAGTACTTC; CDR3: CASSLDLTGGPSEQYF
size: many; D: TRBD1; V: TRBV18; J: TRBJ1-2; DNA: TGTGCCAGCTCACCTGGACCGGGACAGGGGGTTTATGGCTACACCTTC; CDR3: CASSPGPGQGVYGYTF
size: many; D: -; V: TRBV20-1; J: TRBJ2-1; DNA: TGCAGTGCTAGAAAGGGTGGCCGGGGTAATGAGCAGTTCTTC; CDR3: CSARKGGRGNEQFF
size: many; D: -; V: TRBV28; J: TRBJ1-1; DNA: TGTGCCAGCACCTCATCCATTGGGGCTGAAGCTTTCTTT; CDR3: CASTSSIGAEAFF
size: many; D: -; V: TRBV28; J: TRBJ2-7; DNA: TGTGCCAGCAGTTTTGTGGGGTCTGGGTACGAGCAGTACTTC; CDR3: CASSFVGSGYEQYF
size: -; D: TRBD2; V: TRBV10-3; J: TRBJ2-7; DNA: TGTGCCATCAATGACTATGGGACTAGCCGATACGAGCAGTACTTC; CDR3: CAINDYGTSRYEQYF
size: many; D: TRBD1; V: TRBV7-2; J: TRBJ1-4; DNA: TGTGCCAGCAGCTTAGGGGGAGGGGGCTCTGAAAAACTGTTTTTT; CDR3: CASSLGGGGSEKLFF
size: -; D: -; V: TRBV6-2/TRBV6-3; J: TRBJ2-5; DNA: TGTGCCAGCAGCCCACAGGTTCCCCCGGAGACCCAGTACTTC; CDR3: CASSPQVPPETQYF
size: many; D: -; V: TRBV20-1; J: TRBJ2-7; DNA: TGCAGTGCTAGATTCAGGCACTACGAGCAGTACTTC; CDR3: CSARFRHYEQYF
size: -; D: -; V: TRBV24-1; J: TRBJ2-2; DNA: TGTGCCACCAAAAGGACAGATAACACCGGGGAGCTGTTTTTT; CDR3: CATKRTDNTGELFF
size: -; D: TRBD1; V: TRBV9; J: TRBJ2-5; DNA: TGTGCCAGCAGCGTCGGACAGGGGGCAGAGACCCAGTACTTC; CDR3: CASSVGQGAETQYF
size: -; D: -; V: TRBV19; J: TRBJ1-1; DNA: TGTGCCAGTAGTGTGACACTAATGAACACTGAAGCTTTCTTT; CDR3: CASSVTLMNTEAFF
size: -; D: TRBD1; V: TRBV4-3; J: TRBJ2-1; DNA: TGCGCCAGCAGCCAAGACGGGACAGGGACTTACAATGAGCAGTTCTTC; CDR3: CASSQDGTGTYNEQFF
size: -; D: -; V: TRBV6-1; J: TRBJ2-7; DNA: TGTGCCAGCAGTTATCCCGCATACGAGCAGTACTTC; CDR3: CASSYPAYEQYF
size: many; D: -; V: TRBV12-3/TRBV12-4; J: TRBJ1-1; DNA: TGTGCCAGCAGTTTAAGCGCAGGCGGACATACTGAAGCTTTCTTT; CDR3: CASSLSAGGHTEAFF
size: many; D: -; V: TRBV28; J: TRBJ1-1; DNA: TGTGCCAGCAGTTTGCTCGGGGCAACTGAAGCTTTCTTT; CDR3: CASSLLGATEAFF
size: many; D: TRBD2; V: TRBV6-2/TRBV6-3; J: TRBJ2-3; DNA: TGTGCCAGCAGTTACGAGGCGGGAGGTGTCTCAGATACGCAGTATTTT; CDR3: CASSYEAGGVSDTQYF
size: many; D: TRBD2; V: TRBV27; J: TRBJ2-1; DNA: TGTGCCAGCAGTCCCCAGGGACTAGCGGGACTCCATGAGCAGTTCTTC; CDR3: CASSPQGLAGLHEQFF
size: many; D: -; V: TRBV12-3/TRBV12-4; J: TRBJ2-7; DNA: TGTGCCAGCAGTCAGGGGGGAGTGCTAAGCTCCTACGAGCAGTACTTC; CDR3: CASSQGGVLSSYEQYF
size: many; D: -; V: TRBV11-2; J: TRBJ2-7; DNA: TGTGCCAGCAGCCTAAGGGACAAACTCTACGAGCAGTACTTC; CDR3: CASSLRDKLYEQYF
size: -; D: TRBD1; V: TRBV6-6; J: TRBJ1-2; DNA: TGTGCCAGCAGTTACGGACAGGGGGCATCCTATGGCTACACCTTC; CDR3: CASSYGQGASYGYTF
size: many; D: -; V: TRBV28; J: TRBJ1-5; DNA: TGTGCCAGCAGTGGGTCGGAGAGGGTCAATCAGCCCCAGCATTTT; CDR3: CASSGSERVNQPQHF
size: few; D: TRBD2; V: TRBV7-2; J: TRBJ2-7; DNA: TGTGCCAGCAGCCGTAGGGTACTAGCGGATTACGAGCAGTACTTC; CDR3: CASSRRVLADYEQYF
size: -; D: -; V: TRBV20-1; J: TRBJ1-2; DNA: TGCAGTGCTCATCATACAGCTAACTATGGCTACACCTTC; CDR3: CSAHHTANYGYTF
size: -; D: TRBD1; V: TRBV28; J: TRBJ1-5; DNA: TGTGCCAGTCTACCGACAGGGATAAGCAATCAGCCCCAGCATTTT; CDR3: CASLPTGISNQPQHF
size: few; D: -; V: TRBV19; J: TRBJ2-7; DNA: TGTGCCAGTAGTATACTTGGTTCCGGGAGCCCCTACGAGCAGTACTTC; CDR3: CASSILGSGSPYEQYF
size: many; D: TRBD2; V: TRBV20-1; J: TRBJ2-2; DNA: TGCAGTGCTGAGGCGGGAGGGCCCTCCGGGGAGCTGTTTTTT; CDR3: CSAEAGGPSGELFF